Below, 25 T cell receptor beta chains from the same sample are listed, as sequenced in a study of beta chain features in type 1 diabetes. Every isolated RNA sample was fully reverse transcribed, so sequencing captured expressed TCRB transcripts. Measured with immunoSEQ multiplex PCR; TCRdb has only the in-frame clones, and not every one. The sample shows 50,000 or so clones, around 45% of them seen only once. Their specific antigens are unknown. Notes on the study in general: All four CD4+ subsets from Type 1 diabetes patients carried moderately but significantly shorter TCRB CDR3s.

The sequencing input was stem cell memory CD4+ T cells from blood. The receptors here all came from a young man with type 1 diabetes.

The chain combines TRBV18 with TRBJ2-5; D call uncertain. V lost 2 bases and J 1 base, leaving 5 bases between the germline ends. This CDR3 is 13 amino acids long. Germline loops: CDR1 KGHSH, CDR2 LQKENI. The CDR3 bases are TGTGCCAGCTCACCATCTGTCCAAGAGACCCAGTACTTC. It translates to CASSPSVQETQYF.

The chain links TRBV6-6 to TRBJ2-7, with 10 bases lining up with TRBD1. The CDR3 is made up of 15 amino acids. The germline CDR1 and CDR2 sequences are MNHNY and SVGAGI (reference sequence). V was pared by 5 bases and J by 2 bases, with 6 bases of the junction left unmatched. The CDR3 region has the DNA TGTGCCAGCAGTAAGGGGACAGGGGACCCCTACGAGCAGTACTTC. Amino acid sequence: CASSKGTGDPYEQYF.

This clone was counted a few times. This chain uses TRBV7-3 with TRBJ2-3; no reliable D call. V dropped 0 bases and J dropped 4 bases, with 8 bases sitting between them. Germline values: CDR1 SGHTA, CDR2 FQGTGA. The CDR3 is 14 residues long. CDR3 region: CASSLTSPADTQYF. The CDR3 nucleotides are TGTGCCAGCAGCTTAACTAGTCCCGCAGATACGCAGTATTTT.

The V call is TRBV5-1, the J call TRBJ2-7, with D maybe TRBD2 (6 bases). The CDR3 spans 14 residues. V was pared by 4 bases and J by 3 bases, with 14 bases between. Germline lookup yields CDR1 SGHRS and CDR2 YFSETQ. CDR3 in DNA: TGCGCCAGCAGCCTGGGACTCATGCTCTACGAGCAGTACTTC. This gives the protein CASSLGLMLYEQYF.

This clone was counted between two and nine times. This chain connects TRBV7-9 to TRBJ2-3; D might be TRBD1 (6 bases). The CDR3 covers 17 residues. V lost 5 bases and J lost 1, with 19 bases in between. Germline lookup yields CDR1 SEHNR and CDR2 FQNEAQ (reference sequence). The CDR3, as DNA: TGTGCCAGCAGCGAACCCAACAGGGCTTTGCGCACAGATACGCAGTATTTT. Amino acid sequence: CASSEPNRALRTDTQYF.

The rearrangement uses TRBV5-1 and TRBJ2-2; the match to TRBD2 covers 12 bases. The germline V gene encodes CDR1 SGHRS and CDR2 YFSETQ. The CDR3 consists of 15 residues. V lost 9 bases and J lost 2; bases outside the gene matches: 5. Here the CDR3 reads CATTLAGGNTGELFF. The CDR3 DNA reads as TGCGCCACCACACTAGCGGGGGGCAACACCGGGGAGCTGTTTTTT.

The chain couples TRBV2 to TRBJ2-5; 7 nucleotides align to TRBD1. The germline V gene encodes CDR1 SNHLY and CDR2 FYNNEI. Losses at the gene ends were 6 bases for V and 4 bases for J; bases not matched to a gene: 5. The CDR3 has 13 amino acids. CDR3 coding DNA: TGTGCCAGCAGCCGAAACAGGGGAGAGACCCAGTACTTC. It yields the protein CASSRNRGETQYF. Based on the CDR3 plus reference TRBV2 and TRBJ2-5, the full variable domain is EPEVTQTPSHQVTQMGQEVILRCVPISNHLYFYWYRQILGQKVEFLVSFYNNEISEKSEIFDDQFSVERPDGSNFTLKIRSTKLEDSAMYFCASSRNRGETQYFGPGTRLLVL.

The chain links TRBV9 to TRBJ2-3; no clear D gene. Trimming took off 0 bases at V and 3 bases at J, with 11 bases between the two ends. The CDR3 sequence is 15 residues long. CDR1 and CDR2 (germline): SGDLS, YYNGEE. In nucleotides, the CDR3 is TGTGCCAGCAGCGTAGCTCCGGGTCTGACAGATACGCAGTATTTT. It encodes CASSVAPGLTDTQYF.

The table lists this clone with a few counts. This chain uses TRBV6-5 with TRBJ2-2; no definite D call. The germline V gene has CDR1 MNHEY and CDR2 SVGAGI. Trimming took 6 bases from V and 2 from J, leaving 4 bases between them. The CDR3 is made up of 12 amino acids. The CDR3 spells CASRANTGELFF. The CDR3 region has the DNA TGTGCCAGCAGAGCTAACACCGGGGAGCTGTTTTTT.

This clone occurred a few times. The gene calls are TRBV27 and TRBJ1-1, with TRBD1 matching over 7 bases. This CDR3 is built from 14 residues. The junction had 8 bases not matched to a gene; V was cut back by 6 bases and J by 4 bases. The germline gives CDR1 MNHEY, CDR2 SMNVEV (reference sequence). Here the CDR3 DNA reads TGTGCCAGCAGCGTCATCTCAGGGGGCACTGAAGCTTTCTTT. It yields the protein CASSVISGGTEAFF.

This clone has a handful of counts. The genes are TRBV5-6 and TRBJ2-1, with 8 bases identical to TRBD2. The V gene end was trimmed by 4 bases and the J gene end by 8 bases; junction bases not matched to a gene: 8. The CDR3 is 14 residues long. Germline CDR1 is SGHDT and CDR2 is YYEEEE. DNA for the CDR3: TGTGCCAGCAGCAAGACTGGACTAGCCCATGAGCAGTTCTTC. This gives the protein CASSKTGLAHEQFF. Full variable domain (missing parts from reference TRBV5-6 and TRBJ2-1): DAGVTQSPTHLIKTRGQQVTLRCSPKSGHDTVSWYQQALGQGPQFIFQYYEEEERQRGNFPDRFSGHQFPNYSSELNVNALLLGDSALYLCASSKTGLAHEQFFGPGTRLTVL.

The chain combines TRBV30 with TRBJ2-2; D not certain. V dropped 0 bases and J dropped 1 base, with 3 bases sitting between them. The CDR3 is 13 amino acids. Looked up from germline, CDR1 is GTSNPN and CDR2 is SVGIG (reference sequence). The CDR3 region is CAWSVRNTGELFF. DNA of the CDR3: TGTGCCTGGAGTGTCAGGAACACCGGGGAGCTGTTTTTT.

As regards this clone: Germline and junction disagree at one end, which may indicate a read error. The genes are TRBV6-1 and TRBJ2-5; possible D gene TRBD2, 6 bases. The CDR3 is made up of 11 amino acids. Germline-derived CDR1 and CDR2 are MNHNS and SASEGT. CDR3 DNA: TGTGCCAGCAGTGCTGGGACTCTTATAGACTTC. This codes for CASSAGTLIDF.

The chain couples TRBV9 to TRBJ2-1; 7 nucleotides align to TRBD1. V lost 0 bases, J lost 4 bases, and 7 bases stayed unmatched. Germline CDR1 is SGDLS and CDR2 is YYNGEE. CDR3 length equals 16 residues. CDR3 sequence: CASSVAQGRRYNEQFF. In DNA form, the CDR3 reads TGTGCCAGCAGCGTAGCACAGGGGAGACGTTACAATGAGCAGTTCTTC.

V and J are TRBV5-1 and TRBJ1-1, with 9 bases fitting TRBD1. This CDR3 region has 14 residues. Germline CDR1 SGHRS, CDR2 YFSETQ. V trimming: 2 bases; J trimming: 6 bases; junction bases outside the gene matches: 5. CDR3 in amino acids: CASSFRQGVPEAFF. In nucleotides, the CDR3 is TGCGCCAGCAGCTTCAGACAGGGGGTTCCTGAAGCTTTCTTT.

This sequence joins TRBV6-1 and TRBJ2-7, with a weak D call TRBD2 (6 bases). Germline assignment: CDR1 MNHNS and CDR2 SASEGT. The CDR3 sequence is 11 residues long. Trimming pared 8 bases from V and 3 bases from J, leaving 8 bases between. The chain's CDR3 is CASRGIYEQYF. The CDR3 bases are TGTGCCAGCCGCGGGATCTACGAGCAGTACTTC.

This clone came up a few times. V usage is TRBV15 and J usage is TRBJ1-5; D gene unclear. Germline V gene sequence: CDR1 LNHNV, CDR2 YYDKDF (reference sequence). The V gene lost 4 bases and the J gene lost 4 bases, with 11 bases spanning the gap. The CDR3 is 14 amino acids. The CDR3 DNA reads TGTGCCACCAGCAAGGAGGGTTCAAATCAGCCCCAGCATTTT. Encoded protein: CATSKEGSNQPQHF.

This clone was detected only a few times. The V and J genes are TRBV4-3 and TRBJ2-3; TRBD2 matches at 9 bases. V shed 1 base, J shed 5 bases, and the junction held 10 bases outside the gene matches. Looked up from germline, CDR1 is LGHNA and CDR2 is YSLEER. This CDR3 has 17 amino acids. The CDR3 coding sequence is TGCGCCAGCAGCCAAGCGGAGCGGGAGGTGTGTATAGATACGCAGTATTTT. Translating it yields CASSQAEREVCIDTQYF.

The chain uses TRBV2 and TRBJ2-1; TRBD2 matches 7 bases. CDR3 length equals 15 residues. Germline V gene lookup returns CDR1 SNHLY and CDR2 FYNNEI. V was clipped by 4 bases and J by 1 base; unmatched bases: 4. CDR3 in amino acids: CASSVPAGSYNEQFF. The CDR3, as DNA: TGTGCCAGCAGTGTACCAGCGGGATCCTACAATGAGCAGTTCTTC.

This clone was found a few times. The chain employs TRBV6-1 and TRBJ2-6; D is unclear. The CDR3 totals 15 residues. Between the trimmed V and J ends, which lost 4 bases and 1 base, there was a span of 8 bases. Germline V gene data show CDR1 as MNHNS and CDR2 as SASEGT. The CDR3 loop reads CASSGALSGANVLTF. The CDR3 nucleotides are TGTGCCAGCAGTGGCGCCCTATCTGGGGCCAACGTCCTGACTTTC.

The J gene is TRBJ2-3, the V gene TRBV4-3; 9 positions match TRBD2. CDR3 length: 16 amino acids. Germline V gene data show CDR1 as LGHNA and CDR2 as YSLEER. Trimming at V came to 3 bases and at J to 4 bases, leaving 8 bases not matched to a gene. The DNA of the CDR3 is TGCGCCAGCAGCCAGTTAGCGGGAGAGGGTTCAGATACGCAGTATTTT. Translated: CASSQLAGEGSDTQYF.

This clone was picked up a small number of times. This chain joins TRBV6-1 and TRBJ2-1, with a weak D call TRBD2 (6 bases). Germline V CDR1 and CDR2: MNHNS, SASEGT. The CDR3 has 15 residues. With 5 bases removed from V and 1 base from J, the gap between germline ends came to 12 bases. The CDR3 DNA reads TGTGCCAGCAGTAATTACGGGAGTTCCTACAATGAGCAGTTCTTC. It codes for CASSNYGSSYNEQFF.

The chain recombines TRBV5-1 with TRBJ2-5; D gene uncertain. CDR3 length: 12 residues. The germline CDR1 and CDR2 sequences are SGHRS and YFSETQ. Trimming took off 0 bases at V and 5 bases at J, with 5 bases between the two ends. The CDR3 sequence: CASSLDRETQYF. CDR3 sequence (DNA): TGCGCCAGCAGCTTGGACCGGGAGACCCAGTACTTC.

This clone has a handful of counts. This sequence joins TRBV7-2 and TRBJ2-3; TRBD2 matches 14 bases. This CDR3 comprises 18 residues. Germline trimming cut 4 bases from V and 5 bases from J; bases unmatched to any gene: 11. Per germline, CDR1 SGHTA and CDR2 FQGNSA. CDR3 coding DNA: TGTGCCAGCAGCTCCCATAGACTAGCGGGAGGGCCAATAGATACGCAGTATTTT. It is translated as CASSSHRLAGGPIDTQYF.

CDR3 region: CASSLVGGASYNEQFF. In DNA form, the CDR3 reads TGTGCCAGCAGCTTAGTGGGGGGAGCCTCCTACAATGAGCAGTTCTTC. J is TRBJ2-1 and V is TRBV11-3; D perhaps matches TRBD2 (6 bases). Germline values: CDR1 SGHNT, CDR2 YENEEA. The CDR3 spans 16 residues. Trimming stripped 1 base from V and 0 bases from J, with 10 bases between. Full variable domain (remainder filled in from reference TRBV11-3 and TRBJ2-1): EAGVVQSPRYKIIEKKQPVAFWCNPISGHNTLYWYLQNLGQGPELLIRYENEEAVDDSQLPKDRFSAERLKGVDSTLKIQPAELGDSAVYLCASSLVGGASYNEQFFGPGTRLTVL.